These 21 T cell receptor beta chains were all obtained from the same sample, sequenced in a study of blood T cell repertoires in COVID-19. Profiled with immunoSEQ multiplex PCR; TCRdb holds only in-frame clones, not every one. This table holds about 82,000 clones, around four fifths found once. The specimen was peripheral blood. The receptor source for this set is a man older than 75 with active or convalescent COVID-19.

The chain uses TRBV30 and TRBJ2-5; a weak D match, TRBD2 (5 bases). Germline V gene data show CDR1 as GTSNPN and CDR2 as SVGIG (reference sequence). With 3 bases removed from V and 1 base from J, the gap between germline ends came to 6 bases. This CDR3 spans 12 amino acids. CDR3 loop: CAWSRGQETQYF. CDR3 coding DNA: TGTGCCTGGAGCCGGGGCCAAGAGACCCAGTACTTC.

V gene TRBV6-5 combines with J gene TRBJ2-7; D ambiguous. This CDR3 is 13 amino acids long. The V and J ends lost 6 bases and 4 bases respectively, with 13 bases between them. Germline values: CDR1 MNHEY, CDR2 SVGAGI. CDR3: CASRVEDIYEQYV. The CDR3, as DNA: TGTGCCAGCAGAGTAGAAGACATTTACGAGCAGTACGTC.

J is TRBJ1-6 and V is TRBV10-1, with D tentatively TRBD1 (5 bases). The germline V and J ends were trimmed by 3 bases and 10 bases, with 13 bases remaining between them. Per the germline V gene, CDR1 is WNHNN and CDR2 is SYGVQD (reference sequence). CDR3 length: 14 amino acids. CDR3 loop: CASSDQGTSSPLHF. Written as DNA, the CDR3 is TGCGCCAGCAGTGACCAGGGAACGAGCTCACCCCTCCACTTT.

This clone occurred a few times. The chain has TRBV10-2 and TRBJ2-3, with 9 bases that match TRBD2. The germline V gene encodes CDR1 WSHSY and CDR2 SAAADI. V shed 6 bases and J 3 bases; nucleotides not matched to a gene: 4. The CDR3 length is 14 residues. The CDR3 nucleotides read TGCGCCAGCAGGAGACTAGCGGAAACAGATACGCAGTATTTT. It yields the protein CASRRLAETDTQYF.

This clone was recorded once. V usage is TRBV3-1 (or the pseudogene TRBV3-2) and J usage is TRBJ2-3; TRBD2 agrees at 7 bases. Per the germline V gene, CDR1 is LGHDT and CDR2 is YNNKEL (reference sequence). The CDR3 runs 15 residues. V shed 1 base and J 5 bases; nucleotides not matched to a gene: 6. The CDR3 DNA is TGTGCCAGCAGCCAAGTGGGGAGGGAGAAAGATACGCAGTATTTT. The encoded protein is CASSQVGREKDTQYF.

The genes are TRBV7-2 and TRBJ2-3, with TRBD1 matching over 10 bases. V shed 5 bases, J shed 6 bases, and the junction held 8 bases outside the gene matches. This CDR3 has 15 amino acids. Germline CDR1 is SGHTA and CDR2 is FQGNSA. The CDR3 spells CASSPDRGHGDTQYF. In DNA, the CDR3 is TGTGCCAGCAGCCCTGACAGGGGGCATGGGGATACGCAGTATTTT. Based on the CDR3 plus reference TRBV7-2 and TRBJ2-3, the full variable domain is GAGVSQSPSNKVTEKGKDVELRCDPISGHTALYWYRQSLGQGLEFLIYFQGNSAPDKSGLPSDRFSAERTGGSVSTLTIQRTQQEDSAVYLCASSPDRGHGDTQYFGPGTRLTVL.

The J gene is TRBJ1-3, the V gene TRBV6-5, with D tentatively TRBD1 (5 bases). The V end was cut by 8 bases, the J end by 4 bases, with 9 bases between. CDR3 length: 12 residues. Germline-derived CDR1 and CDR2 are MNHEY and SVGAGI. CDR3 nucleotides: TGTGCCAGCGAAGGGGCCGGAAACACCATATATTTT. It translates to CASEGAGNTIYF.

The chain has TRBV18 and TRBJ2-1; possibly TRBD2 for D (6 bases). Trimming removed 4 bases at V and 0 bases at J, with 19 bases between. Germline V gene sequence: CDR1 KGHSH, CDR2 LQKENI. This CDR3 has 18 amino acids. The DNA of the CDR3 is TGTGCCAGCTCACAACCTCCGGGGCGGGGTAGCTCCTACAATGAGCAGTTCTTC. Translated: CASSQPPGRGSSYNEQFF.

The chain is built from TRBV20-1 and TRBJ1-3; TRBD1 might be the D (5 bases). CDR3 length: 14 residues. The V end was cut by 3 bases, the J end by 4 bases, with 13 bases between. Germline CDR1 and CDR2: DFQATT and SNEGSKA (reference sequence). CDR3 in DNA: TGCAGTGCTAGTTCTGGAGGGGCCGGAAACACCATATATTTT. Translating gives CSASSGGAGNTIYF.

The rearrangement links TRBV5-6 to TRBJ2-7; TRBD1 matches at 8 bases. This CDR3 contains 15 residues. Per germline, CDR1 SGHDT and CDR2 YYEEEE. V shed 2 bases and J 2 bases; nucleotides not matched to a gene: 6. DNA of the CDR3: TGTGCCAGCAGCTTAGGACAGGGATTAACCTACGAGCAGTACGTC. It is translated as CASSLGQGLTYEQYV.

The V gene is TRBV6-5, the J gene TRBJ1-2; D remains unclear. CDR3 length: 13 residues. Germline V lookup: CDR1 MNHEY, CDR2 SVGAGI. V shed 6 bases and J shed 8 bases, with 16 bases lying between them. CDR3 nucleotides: TGTGCCAGCAGGGAGCCCAAGTTATACGGCTACACCTTC. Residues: CASREPKLYGYTF.

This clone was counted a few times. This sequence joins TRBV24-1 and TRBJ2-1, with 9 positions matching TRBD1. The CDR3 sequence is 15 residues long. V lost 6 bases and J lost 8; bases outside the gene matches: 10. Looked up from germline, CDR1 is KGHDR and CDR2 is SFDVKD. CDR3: CATSSWGTGLDEQFF. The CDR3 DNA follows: TGTGCCACCAGTTCCTGGGGGACAGGGCTTGATGAGCAGTTCTTC.

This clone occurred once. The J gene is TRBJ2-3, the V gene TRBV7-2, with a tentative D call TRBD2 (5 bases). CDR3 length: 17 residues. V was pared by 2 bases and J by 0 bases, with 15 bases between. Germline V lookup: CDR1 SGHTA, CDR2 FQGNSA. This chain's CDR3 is CASSLKLLAESTDTQYF. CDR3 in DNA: TGTGCCAGCAGCTTAAAGCTCCTAGCCGAAAGCACAGATACGCAGTATTTT. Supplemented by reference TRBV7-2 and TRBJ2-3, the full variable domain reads GAGVSQSPSNKVTEKGKDVELRCDPISGHTALYWYRQSLGQGLEFLIYFQGNSAPDKSGLPSDRFSAERTGGSVSTLTIQRTQQEDSAVYLCASSLKLLAESTDTQYFGPGTRLTVL.

This chain's CDR3 is CASSFTRDNEQFF. The CDR3 DNA sequence: TGTGCCAGCAGCTTCACTCGAGACAATGAGCAGTTCTTC. The chain combines TRBV7-9 with TRBJ2-1; D not certain. Germline V CDR1 and CDR2: SEHNR, FQNEAQ (reference sequence). V was shortened by 3 bases and J by 5 bases, with 8 bases between the two germline ends. This CDR3 comprises 13 residues.

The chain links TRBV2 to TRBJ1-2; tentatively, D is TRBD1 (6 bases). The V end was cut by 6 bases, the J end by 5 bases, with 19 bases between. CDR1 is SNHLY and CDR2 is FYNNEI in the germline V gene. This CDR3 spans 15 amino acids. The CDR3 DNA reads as TGTGCCAGCAGCGCCGGGGACCTCGGGACATATGGCTACACCTTC. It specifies CASSAGDLGTYGYTF.

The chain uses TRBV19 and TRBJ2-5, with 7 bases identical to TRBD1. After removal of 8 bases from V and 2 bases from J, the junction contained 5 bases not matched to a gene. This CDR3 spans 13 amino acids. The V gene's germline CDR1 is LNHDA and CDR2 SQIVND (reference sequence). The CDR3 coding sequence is TGTGCCAGTGGGACGGGACAGCAAGAGACCCAGTACTTC. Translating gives CASGTGQQETQYF. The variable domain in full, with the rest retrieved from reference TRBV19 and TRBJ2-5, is DGGITQSPKYLFRKEGQNVTLSCEQNLNHDAMYWYRQDPGQGLRLIYYSQIVNDFQKGDIAEGYSVSREKKESFPLTVTSAQKNPTAFYLCASGTGQQETQYFGPGTRLLVL.

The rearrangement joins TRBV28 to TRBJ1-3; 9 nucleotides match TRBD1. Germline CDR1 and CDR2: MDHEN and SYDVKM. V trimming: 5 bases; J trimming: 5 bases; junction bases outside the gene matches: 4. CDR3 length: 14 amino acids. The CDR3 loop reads CASSRTGGRNTIYF. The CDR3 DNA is TGTGCCAGCAGTCGCACAGGGGGCAGAAACACCATATATTTT. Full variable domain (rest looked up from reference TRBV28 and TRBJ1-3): DVKVTQSSRYLVKRTGEKVFLECVQDMDHENMFWYRQDPGLGLRLIYFSYDVKMKEKGDIPEGYSVSREKKERFSLILESASTNQTSMYLCASSRTGGRNTIYFGEGSWLTVV.

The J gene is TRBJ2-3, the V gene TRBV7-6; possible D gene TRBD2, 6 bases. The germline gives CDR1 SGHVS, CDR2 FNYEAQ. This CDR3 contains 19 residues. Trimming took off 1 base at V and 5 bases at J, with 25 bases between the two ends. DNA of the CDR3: TGTGCCAGCAGCTTAGGAGCGGCCAGACTAGTCCAGCGGGTAGATACGCAGTATTTT. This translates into CASSLGAARLVQRVDTQYF.

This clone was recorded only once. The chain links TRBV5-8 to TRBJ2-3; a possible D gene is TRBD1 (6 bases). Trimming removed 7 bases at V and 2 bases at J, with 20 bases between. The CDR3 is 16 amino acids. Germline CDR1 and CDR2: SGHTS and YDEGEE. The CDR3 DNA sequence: TGTGCCAGCGGCCACCCTCAGGGGATAGCCACAGATACGCAGTATTTT. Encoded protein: CASGHPQGIATDTQYF.

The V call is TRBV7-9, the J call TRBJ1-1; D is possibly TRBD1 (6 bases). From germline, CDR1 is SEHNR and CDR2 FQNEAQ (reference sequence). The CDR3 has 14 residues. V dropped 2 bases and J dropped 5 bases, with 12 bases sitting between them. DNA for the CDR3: TGTGCCAGCAGCTTACCAGGGGCGAGGACTGAAGCTTTCTTT. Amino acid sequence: CASSLPGARTEAFF. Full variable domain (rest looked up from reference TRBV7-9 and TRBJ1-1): DTGVSQNPRHKITKRGQNVTFRCDPISEHNRLYWYRQTLGQGPEFLTYFQNEAQLEKSRLLSDRFSAERPKGSFSTLEIQRTEQGDSAMYLCASSLPGARTEAFFGQGTRLTVV.

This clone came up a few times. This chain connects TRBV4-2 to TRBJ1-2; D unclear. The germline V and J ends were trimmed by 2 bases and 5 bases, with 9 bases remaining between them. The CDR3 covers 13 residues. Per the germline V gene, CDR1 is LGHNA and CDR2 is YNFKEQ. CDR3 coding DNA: TGTGCCAGCAGCCAACTAGCGGGGTATGGCTACACCTTC. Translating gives CASSQLAGYGYTF.